This note documents a single TCR beta chain sequence. Its antigen is currently unknown. This record belongs to a study of shared clonotypes between healthy human individuals. Findings of the study overall: What limited the represented genetic and exposure-history diversity was the small number of donors.

CDR1 and CDR2 (germline): MNHEY, SVGAGI. Trimming left V 0 bases short and J 4 bases short, with 9 bases between. There are 14 residues in the CDR3. Here immunoSEQ multiplex PCR was the method, and the copy in TCRdb shows in-frame clones only, minus some. The sample includes 1.5 million to 2.5 million clones, about 95% seen only once; the top ten take approximately 1.2%. CD45RO negativity and positive selection for CCR7 defined naive CD8 cells, a population that excluded terminally differentiated effector memory CD45RA+ cells. Sequenced: naive CD8+ T cells sorted from blood. The rearrangement uses TRBV6-5 and TRBJ1-2, with unresolved D. This clonotype was obtained from a man aged 18-30 years in good health. The CDR3 loop is CASSYSGRLYGYTF. The CDR3 DNA follows: TGTGCCAGCAGTTACTCAGGCAGGCTCTATGGCTACACCTTC.